A selection of T cell receptor beta chains follows, all from one sample in a study of T-cell reconstitution after alpha-beta-depleted transplantation in children. One entry per CDR3 protein results from TCRdb running MiXCR on the PCR reads. The sample consists of around 210,000 distinct CDR3 sequences, 6.6% of them appearing once. The material was PBMCs, obtained before TCRalphabeta/CD19-depleted stem cell transplant. The receptor set was obtained from a boy aged 2 to 10 with acute lymphoblastic leukemia, due to receive a stem cell transplant. Both conserved end residues are part of each CDR3. The order of the fields is J gene, V gene, clone size, D gene, CDR3 protein, CDR3 DNA. The D gene is left open where the match is weak. Expanded clones are given a class, and other clones once, few, many or no size at all.

TRBJ2-1,TRBV27,few,TRBD2,CASSTGTSLVWEQFF,TGTGCCAGCTCTACCGGGACTAGCCTGGTTTGGGAGCAGTTCTTC
TRBJ2-1,TRBV12-5,few,-,CASGGGTSNEQFF,TGTGCTAGTGGTGGTGGGACTTCAAATGAGCAGTTCTTC
TRBJ1-5,TRBV18,once,TRBD1,CASSRGVAGGEPQHF,TGTGCCAGCTCACGAGGGGTGGCAGGGGGCGAGCCCCAGCATTTT
TRBJ2-1,TRBV5-1,many,TRBD2,CASSTSGGYNEQFF,TGCGCCAGCTCGACTAGCGGAGGGTACAATGAGCAGTTCTTC
TRBJ2-1,TRBV7-9,-,-,CASSPGGLDNEQFF,TGTGCCAGCAGCCCAGGGGGACTAGACAATGAGCAGTTCTTC
TRBJ2-5,TRBV12-3/TRBV12-4,-,-,CASSFAGIQETQYF,TGTGCCAGCAGTTTTGCGGGTATCCAAGAGACCCAGTACTTC
TRBJ2-6,TRBV20-1,many,TRBD1,CSARTGAGANVLTF,TGCAGTGCTAGAACAGGGGCTGGGGCCAACGTCCTGACTTTC
TRBJ1-1,TRBV11-2,few,-,CASSPGRGRITEAFF,TGTGCCAGCAGCCCCGGGCGGGGGCGGATCACTGAAGCTTTCTTT
TRBJ2-4,TRBV5-6,few,-,CASSPSIKNIQYF,TGTGCCAGCAGCCCTTCGATAAAAAACATTCAGTACTTC
TRBJ1-4,TRBV4-3,few,-,CASSQATSRDEKLFF,TGCGCCAGCAGCCAAGCGACTTCCCGGGATGAAAAACTGTTTTTT
TRBJ1-2,TRBV20-1,many,-,CSARDWGHSLHGYTF,TGCAGTGCTAGAGATTGGGGACATAGCCTACATGGCTACACCTTC
TRBJ1-4,TRBV2,many,-,CASSLWATNEKLFF,TGTGCCAGCAGTCTCTGGGCAACTAATGAAAAACTGTTTTTT
TRBJ2-5,TRBV5-5,-,-,CASTLGTPRGTQYF,TGTGCCAGCACCTTGGGGACCCCTAGGGGGACCCAGTACTTC
TRBJ2-1,TRBV7-2,many,TRBD2,CASSPRLAGEREQFF,TGTGCCAGCAGCCCCCGACTAGCGGGGGAAAGGGAGCAGTTCTTC
TRBJ2-2,TRBV11-1,many,-,CASSLRRTGELFF,TGTGCCAGCAGCTTAAGGCGCACCGGGGAGCTGTTTTTT
TRBJ2-3,TRBV9,many,TRBD2,CASSVGTSFTDTQYF,TGTGCCAGCAGCGTTGGGACTAGTTTCACAGATACGCAGTATTTT
TRBJ2-1,TRBV5-1,many,TRBD2,CASARLTSGVGYEQFF,TGCGCCAGCGCCCGCCTGACTAGCGGGGTTGGGTATGAGCAGTTCTTC
TRBJ2-1,TRBV5-5,many,-,CASSFTGMGEQFF,TGTGCCAGCAGCTTCACAGGTATGGGTGAGCAGTTCTTC
TRBJ2-5,TRBV20-1,few,-,CSASLNPVIQYF,TGCAGTGCTAGTCTCAACCCGGTGATCCAGTACTTC
TRBJ1-1,TRBV24-1,many,-,CASDGDKNTEAFF,TGTGCCTCCGACGGCGATAAGAACACTGAAGCTTTCTTT
TRBJ1-2,TRBV4-3,-,TRBD1,CASRRGTGLNYGYTF,TGCGCCAGCAGACGGGGGACAGGGCTAAACTATGGCTACACCTTC
TRBJ2-7,TRBV29-1,many,TRBD1,CSAGTGRSYEQYF,TGCAGCGCGGGGACAGGACGCTCCTACGAGCAGTACTTC
TRBJ1-1,TRBV6-5,many,-,CASSYQRWTEAFF,TGTGCCAGCAGTTACCAGAGGTGGACTGAAGCTTTCTTT
TRBJ1-1,TRBV29-1,many,-,CSVDDLYPLKAFF,TGCAGCGTTGATGACTTATATCCTTTAAAAGCTTTCTTT
TRBJ2-1,TRBV20-1,many,TRBD2,CSARGGLAGGNEQFF,TGCAGTGCTAGGGGGGGACTAGCGGGAGGTAATGAGCAGTTCTTC
TRBJ1-1,TRBV7-9,many,TRBD1,CASSPGRFSQGTVIGAFF,TGTGCCAGCAGCCCCGGACGTTTTTCACAGGGGACCGTTATCGGAGCTTTCTTT
TRBJ1-2,TRBV10-3,-,-,CAISDHNPYGYTF,TGTGCCATCAGCGACCATAACCCCTATGGCTACACCTTC
TRBJ2-7,TRBV11-2,-,-,CASSLGGNRREQYF,TGTGCCAGCAGCTTAGGCGGGAATCGGCGCGAGCAGTACTTC
TRBJ2-7,TRBV11-2,many,TRBD2,CASSWGLAGGQYEQYF,TGTGCCAGCAGCTGGGGACTAGCGGGAGGGCAGTACGAGCAGTACTTC
TRBJ2-1,TRBV28,many,TRBD2,CASSLDLAGGLGNDQFF,TGTGCCAGCAGTTTAGACCTAGCGGGGGGGCTAGGAAATGATCAGTTCTTC
TRBJ2-3,TRBV11-2,many,-,CASTSVGSRTDTQYF,TGTGCCAGCACCTCCGTTGGGTCACGCACAGATACGCAGTATTTT
TRBJ2-3,TRBV20-1,-,TRBD2,CSAPGLAGVVADTQYF,TGCAGTGCTCCCGGACTAGCGGGAGTAGTTGCAGATACGCAGTATTTT
TRBJ2-3,TRBV2,many,-,CASGGSADTQYF,TGTGCCAGCGGCGGGTCGGCAGATACGCAGTATTTT
TRBJ2-7,TRBV6-1,few,-,CAAAQGPAGYEQYF,TGTGCGGCCGCCCAGGGACCGGCTGGCTACGAGCAGTACTTC
TRBJ2-2,TRBV6-1,few,TRBD2,CASRKLAGGPSGELFF,TGTGCCAGCAGAAAACTAGCGGGGGGGCCGTCCGGGGAGCTGTTTTTT